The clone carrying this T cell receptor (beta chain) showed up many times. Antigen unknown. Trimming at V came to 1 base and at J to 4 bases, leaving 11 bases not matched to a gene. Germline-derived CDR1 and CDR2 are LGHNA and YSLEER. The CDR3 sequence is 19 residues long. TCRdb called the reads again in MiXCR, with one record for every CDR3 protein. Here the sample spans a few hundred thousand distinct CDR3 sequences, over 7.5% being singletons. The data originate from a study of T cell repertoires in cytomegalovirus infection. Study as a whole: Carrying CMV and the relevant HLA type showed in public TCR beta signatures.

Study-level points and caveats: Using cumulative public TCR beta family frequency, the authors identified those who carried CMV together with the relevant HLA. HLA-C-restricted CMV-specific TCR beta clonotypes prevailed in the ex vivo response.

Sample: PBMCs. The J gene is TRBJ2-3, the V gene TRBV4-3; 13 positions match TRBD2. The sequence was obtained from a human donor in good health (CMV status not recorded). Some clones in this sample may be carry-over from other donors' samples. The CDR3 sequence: CASSQGPPGLAGVPDTQYF. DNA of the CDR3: TGCGCCAGCAGCCAAGGTCCGCCCGGACTAGCGGGAGTCCCAGATACGCAGTATTTT.